This entry lists 23 T cell receptor delta chains sequenced from one sample in a study of γδ T cells in repeated Plasmodium falciparum infection. TCRdb reanalysed the multiplex PCR reads with CATT. The sample carries 50,000 or so delta-chain clones, less than 2% recorded once. Vgamma9/Vdelta2+ and Vdelta2-negative gammadelta T cells were flow-sorted from PBMC for bulk sequencing. Sequenced material: gamma-delta T cells from blood. The receptors derive from a pool of human donors (malaria-infected and uninfected, not separated).

This clone was detected only a few times. The protein TCRdb lists belongs to a much larger clone and differs from this DNA's translation at residue 8, which points to a read error; the protein shown is made from the DNA. The J gene is TRDJ1, the V gene TRDV1, with a possible D match to TRDD3 (6 bases). This CDR3 spans 19 amino acids. Germline V gene data show CDR1 as TSWWSYY and CDR2 as QGS. Trimming cost V 2 bases and J 1 base, with 23 bases left between them. DNA of the CDR3: TGTGCTCTTGGGGAAAAAAGAGTGGGGGCCTTCGGCTTCACCGATAAACTCATCTTT. It yields the protein CALGEKRVGAFGFTDKLIF.

Points on this clone: A far larger clone lies a single base away; this is likely a read error. Distinct nucleotide sequences in the sample also encode this CDR3. As DNA, the CDR3 is TGTGCCTGTGACAGTATGGGGGATCCCTCGCGCGATAAACTCATCTTT. This encodes CACDSMGDPSRDKLIF. V usage is TRDV2 and J usage is TRDJ1; 8 bases line up with TRDD3. Here the J gene was assigned by germline matching of the DNA, as TCRdb has none. In germline, CDR1 is GEAIGNYY, CDR2 EKD. Trimming at V came to 2 bases and at J to 4 bases, leaving 11 bases not matched to a gene. The CDR3 totals 16 residues.

This clone was picked up a small number of times. The TCRdb protein, from a much larger clone, departs from this DNA's translation at residue 22, likely by read error; the protein shown derives from the DNA. The chain combines TRDV1 with TRDJ1; D is possibly TRDD2 (6 bases). The germline CDR1 and CDR2 sequences are TSWWSYY and QGS. The CDR3 spans 23 residues. The CDR3 spells CALGELGFFLPRSRGRYTDKLTF. In DNA, the CDR3 is TGTGCTCTTGGGGAACTAGGATTCTTCCTGCCCAGGTCTCGGGGACGATACACCGATAAACTCACCTTT.

This clone was recorded many times. The protein TCRdb gives is from a much larger clone and does not agree with this DNA's translation at residue 9, likely a read error; the protein shown here comes from the DNA. This same CDR3 is encoded by further DNA sequences in the sample. The chain recombines TRDV1 with TRDJ1; D unresolved. Germline V lookup: CDR1 TSWWSYY, CDR2 QGS. The CDR3 is made up of 14 amino acids. Trimming shortened V by 2 bases and J by 11 bases, and 18 bases separated the two germline ends. DNA of the CDR3: TGTGCTCTTGGGGAAAAAAGGAGTAATGGTAAGCTCATCTTT. The encoded protein is CALGEKRSNGKLIF.

This clone was counted ten times or more. This sequence joins TRDV1 and TRDJ1; D is perhaps TRDD3 (6 bases). The J gene, not given by TCRdb, was assigned here from a germline match of the nucleotide sequence. V lost 0 bases and J 1 base, leaving 24 bases between the germline ends. Germline V gives CDR1 TSWWSYY, CDR2 QGS. This CDR3 region has 20 residues. The CDR3 here is CALGELGGLRRILLTDKLIF. In DNA, the CDR3 is TGTGCTCTTGGGGAACTAGGAGGCCTACGTAGGATACTTCTCACCGATAAACTCATCTTT.

This clone was detected only a few times. TCRdb records a much larger clone's protein for this DNA, with a difference at residue 11 that likely arises from a read error; the protein given is the translation of the DNA. The CDR3 is CALGENSGPSPGVLTDKLIF. The CDR3 DNA reads TGTGCTCTTGGGGAAAACAGCGGGCCATCCCCGGGGGTCCTCACCGATAAACTCATCTTT. The chain is built from TRDV1 and TRDJ1; D possibly corresponds to TRDD3 (5 bases). No J segment appears in TCRdb, so it was assigned here by matching the sequence to germline. From germline, CDR1 is TSWWSYY and CDR2 QGS. The CDR3 consists of 20 residues. V was cut by 2 bases and J by 1 base, with 26 bases left in between.

Comment on this clone: The protein TCRdb lists belongs to a much larger clone and differs from this DNA's translation at residue 17, which points to a read error; the protein shown is made from the DNA. This chain connects TRDV1 to TRDJ1; TRDD3 aligns across 13 bases. This CDR3 has 23 residues. Germline V lookup: CDR1 TSWWSYY, CDR2 QGS. V shed 2 bases and J 2 bases; nucleotides not matched to a gene: 23. In nucleotides, the CDR3 is TGTGCTCTTGGGGAAGGGGACCCCGAGTACTGGGGGATACGATCGGTGGAAACCGATAAACTCATCTTT. Its protein is CALGEGDPEYWGIRSVETDKLIF.

This clone was detected ten times or more. V is TRDV2 and J is TRDJ1, with 13 bases aligning to TRDD3. The trim removed 0 bases at V and 0 bases at J, leaving 9 bases unmatched. Germline CDR1 and CDR2: GEAIGNYY and EKD. CDR3 size: 19 residues. CDR3 bases: TGTGCCTGTGACACCGTTGCGACTGGGGGATACGGGTACACCGATAAACTCATCTTT. This gives the protein CACDTVATGGYGYTDKLIF.

Worth noting for this clone: This sequence is one base from a far larger clone and is likely a read error. Other DNA sequences of this sample code for an identical CDR3. The gene calls are TRDV1 and TRDJ1; D may be TRDD3 (7 bases). Germline values: CDR1 TSWWSYY, CDR2 QGS. The CDR3 extends over 21 amino acids. The CDR3 sequence: CALGELTLLPLYWGGTDKLIF. The CDR3 coding sequence is TGTGCTCTTGGGGAACTAACCCTCCTACCCCTGTACTGGGGAGGGACCGACAAACTCATCTTT.

This clone came up a few times. A far bigger clonotype differs at one base, so this is likely a read error. Different DNA sequences within this sample yield the same CDR3. The V gene is TRDV2, the J gene TRDJ1; D not resolved. The J gene is not listed in TCRdb, so it was assigned here from a DNA match to germline. The germline CDR1 and CDR2 sequences are GEAIGNYY and EKD. This CDR3 has 14 residues. V was pared by 5 bases and J by 8 bases, with 20 bases between. The DNA of the CDR3 is TGTGCCTGTGTCCCAGGTACTGAGGCACTAAAACTCATCTTT. Its protein product is CACVPGTEALKLIF.

As for this clone: TCRdb's listed protein matches a much larger clone and diverges from this DNA's translation at residue 13, likely through a read error; the protein shown comes from the DNA. This chain uses TRDV3 with TRDJ1; 10 bases line up with TRDD3. V trimming: 3 bases; J trimming: 1 base; junction bases outside the gene matches: 23. CDR1 is TVYSNPD, CDR2 GDNSRS, per germline (reference sequence). The CDR3 contains 20 residues. CDR3 sequence reads: CALLSGGYYLQARVTDKLIF. The CDR3 bases are TGTGCCTTGCTGTCTGGGGGATATTACCTTCAAGCTCGGGTCACCGATAAACTCATCTTT.

This clone was recorded a few times. The likely explanation is a read error, given a far larger clone one base away. The sample has other DNA sequences that encode this CDR3 too. The chain employs TRDV1 and TRDJ1; 7 bases are shared with TRDD3. The J gene is absent in TCRdb and was assigned here via DNA matching to germline. The length of the CDR3 is 24 residues. The V and J ends lost 0 bases and 1 base, in that order; junction bases with no gene match: 29. Germline-derived CDR1 and CDR2 are TSWWSYY and QGS. CDR3 DNA sequence: TGTGCTCTTGGGGAACTCGAGTTTTACCTATTCAGAGGTGGGATACACCACATCACCGATAAACTCATCTTT. Its protein is CALGELEFYLFRGGIHHITDKLIF.

This clone has just a few counts. CDR3 amino acids: CALGTRGLPTPYWGIQPAQLFF. The DNA of the CDR3 is TGTGCTCTTGGGACGAGAGGGCTTCCTACTCCGTACTGGGGGATACAGCCAGCACAACTCTTCTTT. The chain uses TRDV1 and TRDJ2; the match to TRDD3 covers 12 bases. The J gene, not given by TCRdb, was assigned here from a germline match of the nucleotide sequence. V lost 5 bases and J lost 6; bases outside the gene matches: 25. Germline V gene lookup returns CDR1 TSWWSYY and CDR2 QGS. CDR3 length: 22 residues.

As to this clone: With only one base between it and a far larger clone, this is likely a read error. In the same sample, other DNA sequences code for this CDR3. The V gene is TRDV2, the J gene TRDJ1; 13 positions agree with TRDD3. TCRdb does not report a J gene; here it was assigned by matching the DNA to germline references. V shed 4 bases, J shed 0 bases, and the junction held 22 bases outside the gene matches. In germline, CDR1 is GEAIGNYY, CDR2 EKD. This CDR3 has 22 amino acids. CDR3 nucleotides: TGTGCCTGTGATCCCCCCCTAAAAATCTCAACTGGGGGATACGGGGACACCGATAAACTCATCTTT. Translating it yields CACDPPLKISTGGYGDTDKLIF.

Note on this clone: Germline and junction disagree at one end, which may indicate a read error. The chain combines TRDV1 with TRDJ1; 11 positions match TRDD3. The J gene, left out of TCRdb, was set here by checking the DNA against germline. Germline lookup yields CDR1 TSWWSYY and CDR2 QGS. This CDR3 comprises 21 residues. Here the CDR3 DNA reads TGCTCTGGGGAAGGAGTACCCCTCTCGTGGTGGGGGATACGGCGAACCGATAAACTCATCTTT. This codes for CSGEGVPLSWWGIRRTDKLIF.

Worth noting for this clone: The protein TCRdb lists belongs to a much larger clone and differs from this DNA's translation at residue 6, which points to a read error; the protein shown is made from the DNA. J is TRDJ1 and V is TRDV2; 8 nucleotides line up with TRDD3. CDR3 length: 16 residues. Germline lookup yields CDR1 GEAIGNYY and CDR2 EKD. V was clipped by 8 bases and J by 0 bases; unmatched bases: 13. CDR3 region: CASRRAGGLYTDKLIF. CDR3 nucleotide sequence: TGTGCCTCCAGGAGAGCTGGGGGACTGTACACCGATAAACTCATCTTT.

A remark on this clone: Given a far larger clone just one base away, this is likely a sequencing read error. Other DNA sequences in this specimen translate into the identical CDR3. The V and J genes are TRDV1 and TRDJ1, with D tentatively TRDD3 (5 bases). Matching the DNA to germline supplied the J gene, which TCRdb does not give. This CDR3 is built from 18 residues. Per the germline V gene, CDR1 is TSWWSYY and CDR2 is QGS. CDR3 region: CALGEVYPRESYTDKLIF. CDR3 sequence (DNA): TGTGCCCTTGGGGAAGTGTACCCGCGGGAATCGTACACCGATAAACTCATCTTT.

As for this clone: The TCRdb record carries a much larger clone's protein, which differs from this DNA's translation at residue 6; a read error is the likely cause, and the protein listed here is the DNA translation. The chain combines TRDV1 with TRDJ1, with D perhaps TRDD2 or TRDD3 (8 bases each). The J gene, missing from TCRdb, was assigned here through DNA to germline matching. V was trimmed by 2 bases and J by 0 bases, leaving 25 bases between them. Germline assignment: CDR1 TSWWSYY and CDR2 QGS. The CDR3 is made up of 20 amino acids. The CDR3 here is CALGETLPKHWGLYTDKLIF. The CDR3 DNA reads as TGTGCTCTTGGGGAAACCCTTCCTAAGCACTGGGGGCTCTACACCGATAAACTCATCTTT.

This clone was recorded a few times. A read error is the likely source, as a far larger clone sits one nucleotide away. Different DNA sequences within this sample yield the same CDR3. The CDR3 DNA sequence: TGCGCCTGTGACTCTCTAACTGGGGGACAGACTGAGTACACCGATAAACTCATCTTT. This encodes CACDSLTGGQTEYTDKLIF. J is TRDJ1 and V is TRDV2; 9 bases are shared with TRDD3. The J gene is absent in TCRdb and was assigned here via DNA matching to germline. This CDR3 comprises 19 residues. The V gene's germline CDR1 is GEAIGNYY and CDR2 EKD.

This clone was found many times. This may be a read error: a much more frequent sequence differs by one nucleotide. The CDR3 sequence: CALNHKANWGIRPTDELIF. CDR3 DNA: TGTGCTCTCAATCACAAGGCAAACTGGGGGATACGGCCCACCGATGAACTCATCTTT. The genes are TRDV1 and TRDJ1; 13 bases align to TRDD3. The CDR3 runs 19 residues. Germline V CDR1 and CDR2: TSWWSYY, QGS.

This clone was picked up many times. The CDR3 DNA sequence: TGTGCCTGTGAGTTTCTGGGGGATAAGGTCGGTGGGGACACCGATAAACTCATCTTT. Its protein product is CACEFLGDKVGGDTDKLIF. The chain couples TRDV2 to TRDJ1; 10 nucleotides agree with TRDD3. TCRdb leaves out the J gene; it was filled in here by matching the DNA to germline. CDR1 is GEAIGNYY and CDR2 is EKD in the germline V gene. This CDR3 region has 19 residues. With 4 bases clipped from V and 0 bases from J, the junction kept 16 bases outside the gene matches.

With regard to this clone: The protein given by TCRdb reflects a much larger clone and differs at residue 11 from this DNA's translation, likely from a read error; the protein shown is the DNA's translation. The chain uses TRDV2 and TRDJ1; 9 bases fit TRDD3. After removal of 4 bases from V and 1 base from J, the junction contained 12 bases not matched to a gene. The CDR3 extends over 17 amino acids. Germline-derived CDR1 and CDR2 are GEAIGNYY and EKD. The CDR3 loop reads CACERLGDTHATDKLIF. CDR3 DNA sequence: TGTGCCTGTGAGAGACTCGGGGATACGCATGCCACCGATAAACTCATCTTT.

Regarding this clone: The TCRdb protein, from a much larger clone, departs from this DNA's translation at residue 7, likely by read error; the protein shown derives from the DNA. This rearrangement joins TRDV1 to TRDJ1, with TRDD3 identical over 11 bases. The V segment lost 2 bases and the J segment 0 bases; nucleotides outside the gene matches: 14. The CDR3 loop spans 20 amino acids. Germline CDR1 TSWWSYY, CDR2 QGS. The CDR3 protein is CALGELAWGILLPNTDKLIF. In DNA form, the CDR3 reads TGTGCTCTTGGGGAATTGGCCTGGGGGATACTCCTCCCTAACACCGATAAACTCATCTTT.